This T cell receptor (beta chain) was obtained from a study of OX40 agonist ivuxolimab in advanced cancers. Overall study: An agonistic human IgG2 monoclonal antibody against OX40 (CD134) was given.

This clone has a handful of counts. An end of the junction does not agree with germline; a read error may underlie this. Germline assignment: CDR1 SQVTM and CDR2 ANQGSEA. This CDR3 has 12 amino acids. Method: immunoSEQ multiplex PCR; TCRdb's copy keeps in-frame clones and lacks some. Of about 25,000 clones listed, around 86% are singletons. A history of autoimmune disease or systemic immunosuppression excluded patients. Sequences were derived from CD4+ or CD8+ T cells sorted from blood, sampled in a trial of the OX40 agonist ivuxolimab. The chain employs TRBV29-1 and TRBJ2-1; TRBD1 agrees at 7 bases. This TCR came from an adult with an advanced solid tumor such as melanoma, head and neck, liver or kidney cancer. Written as DNA, the CDR3 is TGCAGCGTAGAAGACAGGGTCTATGAGCAGTTCTTC. The encoded protein is CSVEDRVYEQFF.